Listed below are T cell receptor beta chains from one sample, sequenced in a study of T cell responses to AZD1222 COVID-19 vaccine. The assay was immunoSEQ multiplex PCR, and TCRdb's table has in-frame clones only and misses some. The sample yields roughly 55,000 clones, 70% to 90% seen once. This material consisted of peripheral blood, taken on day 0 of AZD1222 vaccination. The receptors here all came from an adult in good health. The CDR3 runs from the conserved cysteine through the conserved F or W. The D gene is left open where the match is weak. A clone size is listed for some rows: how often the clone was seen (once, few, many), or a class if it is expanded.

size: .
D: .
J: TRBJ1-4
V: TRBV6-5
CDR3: CASAKGGAGEKLFF
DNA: TGTGCCAGCGCGAAGGGAGGGGCTGGTGAAAAACTGTTTTTT

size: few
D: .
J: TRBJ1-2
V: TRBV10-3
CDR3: CAIGDSWGNYGYTF
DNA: TGTGCCATAGGGGACTCCTGGGGGAACTATGGCTACACCTTC

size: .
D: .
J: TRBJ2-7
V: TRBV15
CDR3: CATSREGAPYEQYF
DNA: TGTGCCACCAGCAGAGAGGGGGCCCCCTACGAGCAGTACTTC

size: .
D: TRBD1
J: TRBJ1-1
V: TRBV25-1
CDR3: CASGQGRVTEAFF
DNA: TGTGCCAGCGGACAGGGGAGGGTCACTGAAGCTTTCTTT

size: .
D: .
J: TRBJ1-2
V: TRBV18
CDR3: CASSPGRSTNYGYTF
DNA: TGTGCCAGCTCACCGGGACGTAGTACTAACTATGGCTACACCTTC

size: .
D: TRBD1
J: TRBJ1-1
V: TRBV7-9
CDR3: CASRPTGTNTEAFF
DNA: TGTGCCAGCAGGCCGACAGGGACGAACACTGAAGCTTTCTTT

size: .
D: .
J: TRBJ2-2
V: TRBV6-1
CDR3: CASSEGTADTGELFF
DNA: TGTGCCAGCAGTGAGGGGACCGCGGACACCGGGGAGCTGTTTTTT

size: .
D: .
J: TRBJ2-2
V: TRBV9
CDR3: CASSTGNAGELFF
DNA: TGTGCCAGCAGCACAGGGAACGCCGGGGAGCTGTTTTTT

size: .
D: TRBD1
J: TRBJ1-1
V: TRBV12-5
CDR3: CASGLGRTGAIEAFF
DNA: TGTGCTAGTGGTTTGGGACGGACAGGGGCGATTGAAGCTTTCTTT

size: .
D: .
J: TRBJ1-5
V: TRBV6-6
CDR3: CASSSSGIGGQPQHF
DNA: TGTGCCAGCAGTTCCTCAGGGATAGGGGGTCAGCCCCAGCATTTT

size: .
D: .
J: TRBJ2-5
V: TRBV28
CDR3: CASSLTEGYETQYF
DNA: TGTGCCAGCAGTTTAACGGAGGGTTACGAGACCCAGTACTTC

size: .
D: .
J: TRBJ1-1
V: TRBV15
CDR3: CATSRDKAFNTEAFF
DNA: TGTGCCACCAGCAGAGATAAGGCGTTTAACACTGAAGCTTTCTTT

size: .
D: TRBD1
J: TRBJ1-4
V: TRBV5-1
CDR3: CASSLEGGNEKLFF
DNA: TGCGCCAGCAGCTTGGAAGGGGGCAACGAAAAACTGTTTTTT

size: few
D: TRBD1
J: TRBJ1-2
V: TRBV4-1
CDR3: CASSQGPPGTGYGYTF
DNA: TGCGCCAGCAGCCAAGGCCCCCCGGGGACAGGCTATGGCTACACCTTC